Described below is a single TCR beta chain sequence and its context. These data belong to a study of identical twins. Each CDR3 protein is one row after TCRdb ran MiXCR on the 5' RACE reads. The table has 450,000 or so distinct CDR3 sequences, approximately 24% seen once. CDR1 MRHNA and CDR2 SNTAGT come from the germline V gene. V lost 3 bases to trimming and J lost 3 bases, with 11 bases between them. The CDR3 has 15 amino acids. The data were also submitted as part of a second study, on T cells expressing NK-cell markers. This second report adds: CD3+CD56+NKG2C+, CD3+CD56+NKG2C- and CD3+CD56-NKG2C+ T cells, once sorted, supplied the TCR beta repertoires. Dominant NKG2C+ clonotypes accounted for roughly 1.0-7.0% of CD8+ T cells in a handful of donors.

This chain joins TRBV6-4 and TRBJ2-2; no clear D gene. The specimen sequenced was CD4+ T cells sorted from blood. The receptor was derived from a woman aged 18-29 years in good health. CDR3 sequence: CASSEVGSHTGELFF. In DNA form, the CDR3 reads TGTGCCAGCAGTGAGGTGGGCTCCCACACCGGGGAGCTGTTTTTT.